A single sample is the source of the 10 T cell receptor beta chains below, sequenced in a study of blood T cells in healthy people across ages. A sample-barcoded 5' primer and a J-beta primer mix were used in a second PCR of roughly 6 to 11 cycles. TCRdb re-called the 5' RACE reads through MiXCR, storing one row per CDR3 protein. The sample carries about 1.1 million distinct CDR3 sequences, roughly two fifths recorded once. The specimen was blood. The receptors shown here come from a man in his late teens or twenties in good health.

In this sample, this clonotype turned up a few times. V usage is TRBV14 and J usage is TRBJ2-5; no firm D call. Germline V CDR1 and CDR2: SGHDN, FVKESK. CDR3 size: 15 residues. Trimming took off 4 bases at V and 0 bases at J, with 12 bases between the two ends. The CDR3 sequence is CASSPLDRDQETQYF. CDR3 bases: TGTGCCAGCAGCCCCCTCGACCGGGACCAAGAGACCCAGTACTTC.

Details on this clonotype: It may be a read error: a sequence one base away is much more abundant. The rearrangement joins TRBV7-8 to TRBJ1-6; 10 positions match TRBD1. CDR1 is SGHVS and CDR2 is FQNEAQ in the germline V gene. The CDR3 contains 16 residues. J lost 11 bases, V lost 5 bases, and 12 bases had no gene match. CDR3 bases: TGTGCCAGCAGCGCCCGGGACAGGGGCTCGAATGCACCCCTCCACTTT. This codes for CASSARDRGSNAPLHF.

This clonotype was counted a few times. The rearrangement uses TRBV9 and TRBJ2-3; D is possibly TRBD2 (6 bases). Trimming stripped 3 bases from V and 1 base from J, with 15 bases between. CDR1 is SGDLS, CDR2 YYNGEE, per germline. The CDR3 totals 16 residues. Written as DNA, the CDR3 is TGTGCCAGCAGCGAGAGGCCCGGGGGACGCACAGATACGCAGTATTTT. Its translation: CASSERPGGRTDTQYF.

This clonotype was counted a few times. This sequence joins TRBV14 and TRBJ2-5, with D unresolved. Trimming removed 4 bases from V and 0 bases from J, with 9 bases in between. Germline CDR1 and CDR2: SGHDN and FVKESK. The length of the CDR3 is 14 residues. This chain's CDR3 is CASSPLDYQETQYF. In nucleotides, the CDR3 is TGTGCCAGCAGCCCCCTAGACTACCAAGAGACCCAGTACTTC. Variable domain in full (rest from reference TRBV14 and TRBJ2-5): EAGVTQFPSHSVIEKGQTVTLRCDPISGHDNLYWYRRVMGKEIKFLLHFVKESKQDESGMPNNRFLAERTGGTYSTLKVQPAELEDSGVYFCASSPLDYQETQYFGPGTRLLVL.

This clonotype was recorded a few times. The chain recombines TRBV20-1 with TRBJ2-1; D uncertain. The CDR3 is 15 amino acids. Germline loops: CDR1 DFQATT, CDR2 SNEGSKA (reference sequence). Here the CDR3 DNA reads TGCAGCTTGAGCCCGGCGGAGAGCTCCTACAATGAGCAGTTCTTC. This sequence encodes CSLSPAESSYNEQFF.

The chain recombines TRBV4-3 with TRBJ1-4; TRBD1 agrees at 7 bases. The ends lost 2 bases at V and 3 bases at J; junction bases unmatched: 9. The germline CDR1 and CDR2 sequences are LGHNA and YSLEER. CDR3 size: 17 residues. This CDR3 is CASSQKATGEANEKLFF. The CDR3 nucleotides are TGCGCCAGCAGCCAAAAAGCTACAGGGGAAGCTAATGAAAAACTGTTTTTT.

This CDR3 reads CASSQDLGRQPQHF. Written as DNA, the CDR3 is TGCGCCAGCAGCCAAGATCTCGGGAGGCAGCCCCAGCATTTT. The V call is TRBV4-3, the J call TRBJ1-5; D gene uncertain. V lost 0 bases, J lost 7 bases, and 10 bases lay in between. This CDR3 region has 14 residues. Germline V lookup: CDR1 LGHNA, CDR2 YSLEER.

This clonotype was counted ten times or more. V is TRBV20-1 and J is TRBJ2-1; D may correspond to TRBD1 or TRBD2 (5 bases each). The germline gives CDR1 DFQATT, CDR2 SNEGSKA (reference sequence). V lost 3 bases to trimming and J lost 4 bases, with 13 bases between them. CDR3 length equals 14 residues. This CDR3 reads CSASPAGAYNEQFF. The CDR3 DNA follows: TGCAGTGCTAGTCCGGCCGGGGCTTACAATGAGCAGTTCTTC.

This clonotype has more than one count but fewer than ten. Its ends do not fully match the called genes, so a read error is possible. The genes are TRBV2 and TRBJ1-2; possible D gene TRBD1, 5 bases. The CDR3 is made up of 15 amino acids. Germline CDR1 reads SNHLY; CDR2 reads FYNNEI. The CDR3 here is CASREATARAVGYTF. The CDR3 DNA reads TGTGCCAGCAGAGAAGCGACAGCCCGGGCTGTTGGCTACACCTTC.

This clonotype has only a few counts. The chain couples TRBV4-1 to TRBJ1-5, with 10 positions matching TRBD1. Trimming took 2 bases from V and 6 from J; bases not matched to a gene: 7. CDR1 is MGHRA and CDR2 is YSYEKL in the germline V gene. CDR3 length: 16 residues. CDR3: CASSQPVTGGRQPQHF. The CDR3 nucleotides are TGCGCCAGCAGCCAACCCGTGACAGGGGGCCGTCAGCCCCAGCATTTT.